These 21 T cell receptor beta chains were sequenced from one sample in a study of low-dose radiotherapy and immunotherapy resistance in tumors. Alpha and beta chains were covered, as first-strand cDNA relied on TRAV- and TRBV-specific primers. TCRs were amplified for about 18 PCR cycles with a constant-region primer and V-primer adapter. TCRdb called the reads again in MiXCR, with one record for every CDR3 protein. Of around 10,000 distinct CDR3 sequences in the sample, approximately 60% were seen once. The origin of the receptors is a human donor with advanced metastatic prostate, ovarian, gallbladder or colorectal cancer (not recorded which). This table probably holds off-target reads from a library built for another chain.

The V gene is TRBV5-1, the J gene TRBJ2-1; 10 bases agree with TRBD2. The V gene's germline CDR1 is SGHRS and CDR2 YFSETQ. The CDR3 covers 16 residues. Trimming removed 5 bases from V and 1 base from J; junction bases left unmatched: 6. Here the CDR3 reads CASRPGTSESYNEQFF. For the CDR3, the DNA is TGCGCCAGCAGACCTGGGACTAGCGAATCCTACAATGAGCAGTTCTTC.

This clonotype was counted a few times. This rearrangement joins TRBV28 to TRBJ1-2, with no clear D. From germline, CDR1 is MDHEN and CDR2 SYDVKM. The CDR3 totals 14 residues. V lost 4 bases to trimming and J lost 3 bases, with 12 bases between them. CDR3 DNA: TGTGCCAGCAGTTCCCGTGGGAGGGACTATGGCTACACCTTC. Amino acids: CASSSRGRDYGYTF.

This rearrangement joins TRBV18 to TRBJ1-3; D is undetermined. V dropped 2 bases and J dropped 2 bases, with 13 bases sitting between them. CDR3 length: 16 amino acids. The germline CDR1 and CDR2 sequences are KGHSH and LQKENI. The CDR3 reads CASSPGSGGAGNTIYF. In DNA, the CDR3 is TGTGCCAGCTCACCAGGGTCGGGCGGAGCTGGAAACACCATATATTTT.

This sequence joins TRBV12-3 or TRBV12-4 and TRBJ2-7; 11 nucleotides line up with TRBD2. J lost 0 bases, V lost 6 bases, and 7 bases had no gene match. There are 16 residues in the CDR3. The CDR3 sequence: CASSSSTSGVSYEQYF. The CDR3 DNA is TGTGCCAGCAGCTCGTCGACTAGCGGGGTCTCCTACGAGCAGTACTTC.

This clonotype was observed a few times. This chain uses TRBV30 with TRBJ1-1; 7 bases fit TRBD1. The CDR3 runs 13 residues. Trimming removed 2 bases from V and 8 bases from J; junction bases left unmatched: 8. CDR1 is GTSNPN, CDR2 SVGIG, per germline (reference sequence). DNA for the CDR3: TGTGCCTGGAGTCGCCGGGCGGGACAGGAAGCTTTCTTT. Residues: CAWSRRAGQEAFF.

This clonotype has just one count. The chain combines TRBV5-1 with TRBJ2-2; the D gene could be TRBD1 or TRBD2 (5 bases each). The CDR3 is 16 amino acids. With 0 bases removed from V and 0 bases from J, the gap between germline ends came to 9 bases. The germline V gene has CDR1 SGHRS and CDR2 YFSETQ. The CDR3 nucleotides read TGCGCCAGCAGCTTGGGGCCGGGACCGAACACCGGGGAGCTGTTTTTT. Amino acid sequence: CASSLGPGPNTGELFF.

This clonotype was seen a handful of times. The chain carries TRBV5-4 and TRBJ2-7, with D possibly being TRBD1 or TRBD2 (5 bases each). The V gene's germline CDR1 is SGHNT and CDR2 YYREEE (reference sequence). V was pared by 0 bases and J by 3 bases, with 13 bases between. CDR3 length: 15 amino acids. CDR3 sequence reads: CASSLDPQGVYEQYF. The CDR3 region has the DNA TGTGCCAGCAGCTTGGACCCTCAGGGAGTCTACGAGCAGTACTTC.

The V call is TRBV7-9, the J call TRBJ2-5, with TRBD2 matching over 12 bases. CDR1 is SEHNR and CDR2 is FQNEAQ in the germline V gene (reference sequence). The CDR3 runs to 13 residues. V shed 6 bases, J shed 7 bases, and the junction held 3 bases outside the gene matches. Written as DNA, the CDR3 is TGTGCCAGCAGACCTAGCGGGGGGGCGACCCAGTACTTC. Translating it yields CASRPSGGATQYF.

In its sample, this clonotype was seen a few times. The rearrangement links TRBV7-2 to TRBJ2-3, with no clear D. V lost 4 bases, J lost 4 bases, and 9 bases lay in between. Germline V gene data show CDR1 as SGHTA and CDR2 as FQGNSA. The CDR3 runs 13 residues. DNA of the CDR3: TGTGCCAGCAGCTCCTCCCCTCCAGATACGCAGTATTTT. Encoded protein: CASSSSPPDTQYF. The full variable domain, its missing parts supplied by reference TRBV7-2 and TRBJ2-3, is GAGVSQSPSNKVTEKGKDVELRCDPISGHTALYWYRQSLGQGLEFLIYFQGNSAPDKSGLPSDRFSAERTGGSVSTLTIQRTQQEDSAVYLCASSSSPPDTQYFGPGTRLTVL.

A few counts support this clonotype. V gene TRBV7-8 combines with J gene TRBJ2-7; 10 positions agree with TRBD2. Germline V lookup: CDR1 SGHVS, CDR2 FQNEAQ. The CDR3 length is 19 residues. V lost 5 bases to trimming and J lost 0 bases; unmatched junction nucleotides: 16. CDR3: CASSRPTRTSGLSSYEQYF. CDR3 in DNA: TGTGCCAGCAGCCGTCCGACCCGGACTAGCGGTCTAAGCTCCTACGAGCAGTACTTC.

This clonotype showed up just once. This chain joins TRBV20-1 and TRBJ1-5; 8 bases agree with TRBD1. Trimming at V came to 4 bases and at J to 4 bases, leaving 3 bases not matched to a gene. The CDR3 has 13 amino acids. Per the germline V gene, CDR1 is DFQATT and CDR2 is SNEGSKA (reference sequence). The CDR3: CSANRGRNQPQHF. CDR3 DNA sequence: TGCAGTGCTAACAGGGGGAGAAATCAGCCCCAGCATTTT.

CDR3 in DNA: TGTGCCAGCAGCCAAGAAGGTGCTCGGGTCTATACGCAGTATTTT. It encodes CASSQEGARVYTQYF. The rearrangement uses TRBV14 and TRBJ2-3; D gene ambiguous. Deletions cut 0 bases from V and 7 bases from J, with 14 bases between. Germline V gene data show CDR1 as SGHDN and CDR2 as FVKESK. The CDR3 is 15 amino acids.

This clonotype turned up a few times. This CDR3 reads CASSYVSDRNEQFF. The DNA of the CDR3 is TGTGCCAGCAGTTACGTTTCCGACCGGAATGAGCAGTTCTTC. This chain links TRBV6-2 or TRBV6-3 with TRBJ2-1; no definite D call. The CDR3 spans 14 residues. Trimming pared 2 bases from V and 7 bases from J, leaving 12 bases between. Germline-derived CDR1 and CDR2 are MNHEY and SVGEGT.

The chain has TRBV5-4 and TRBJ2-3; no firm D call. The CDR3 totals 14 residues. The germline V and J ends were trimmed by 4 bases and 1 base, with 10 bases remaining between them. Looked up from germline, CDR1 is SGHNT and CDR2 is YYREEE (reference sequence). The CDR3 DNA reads TGTGCCAGCAGCCCCGGCAGACGCACAGATACGCAGTATTTT. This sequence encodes CASSPGRRTDTQYF.

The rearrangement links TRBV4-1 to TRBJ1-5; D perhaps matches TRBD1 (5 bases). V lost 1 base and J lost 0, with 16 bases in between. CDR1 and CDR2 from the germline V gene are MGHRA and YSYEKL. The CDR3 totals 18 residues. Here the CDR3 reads CASSQAFREPYSNQPQHF. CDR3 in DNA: TGCGCCAGCAGCCAAGCGTTCAGGGAACCCTATAGCAATCAGCCCCAGCATTTT.

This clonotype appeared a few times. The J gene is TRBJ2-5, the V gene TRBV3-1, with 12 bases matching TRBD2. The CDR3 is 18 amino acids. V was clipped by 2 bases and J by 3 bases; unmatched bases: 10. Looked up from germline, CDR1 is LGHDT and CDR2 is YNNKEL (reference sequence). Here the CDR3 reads CASSQRRLAGGPEETQYF. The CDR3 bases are TGTGCCAGCAGCCAAAGAAGGCTAGCGGGGGGGCCTGAAGAGACCCAGTACTTC.

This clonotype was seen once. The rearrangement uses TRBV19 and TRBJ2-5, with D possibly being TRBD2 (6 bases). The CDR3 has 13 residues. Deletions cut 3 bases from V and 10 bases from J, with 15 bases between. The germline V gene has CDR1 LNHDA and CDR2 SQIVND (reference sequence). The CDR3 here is CASSIGGGMDQYF. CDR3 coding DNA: TGTGCCAGTAGTATCGGTGGGGGGATGGACCAGTACTTC.

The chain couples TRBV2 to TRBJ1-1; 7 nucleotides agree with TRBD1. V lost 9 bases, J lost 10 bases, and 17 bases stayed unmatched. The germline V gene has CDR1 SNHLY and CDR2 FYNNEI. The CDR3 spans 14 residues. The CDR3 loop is CASGREGARVRAFF. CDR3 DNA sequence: TGTGCCAGTGGCCGGGAGGGGGCAAGGGTGAGAGCTTTCTTT.

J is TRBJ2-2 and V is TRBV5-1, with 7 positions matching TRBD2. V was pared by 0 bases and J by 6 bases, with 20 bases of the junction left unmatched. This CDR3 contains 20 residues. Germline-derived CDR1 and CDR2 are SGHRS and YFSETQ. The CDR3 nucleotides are TGCGCCAGCAGCTTGGAAGGGGACGGCGGGAGTAGGGGAACGGCCGGGGAGCTGTTTTTT. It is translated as CASSLEGDGGSRGTAGELFF.

The CDR3 DNA reads TGTGCCAGCAGCTTGGCCGGACAGGGAACCTACGAGCAGTACTTC. Amino acids: CASSLAGQGTYEQYF. This chain joins TRBV5-6 and TRBJ2-7; 8 bases are a match to TRBD1. Germline trimming cut 0 bases from V and 2 bases from J; bases unmatched to any gene: 4. The CDR3 runs to 15 residues. Germline-derived CDR1 and CDR2 are SGHDT and YYEEEE. The full variable domain, with the rest looked up from reference TRBV5-6 and TRBJ2-7, is DAGVTQSPTHLIKTRGQQVTLRCSPKSGHDTVSWYQQALGQGPQFIFQYYEEEERQRGNFPDRFSGHQFPNYSSELNVNALLLGDSALYLCASSLAGQGTYEQYFGPGTRLTVT.

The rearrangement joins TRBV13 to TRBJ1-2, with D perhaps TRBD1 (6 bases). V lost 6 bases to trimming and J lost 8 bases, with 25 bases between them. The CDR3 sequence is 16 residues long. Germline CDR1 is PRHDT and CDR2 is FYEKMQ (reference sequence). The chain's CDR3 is CASRSGTIVAADGYTF. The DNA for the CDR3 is TGTGCCAGCAGATCCGGGACAATCGTTGCCGCCGACGGCTACACCTTC.